This is a list of T cell receptor beta chains from one sample in a study of beta chain features in type 1 diabetes. This table comes from immunoSEQ multiplex PCR, and its TCRdb copy is limited to in-frame clones, with some not included. The top ten hold approximately 0.54% of the sample, which has about 160,000 clones, around 8.3% seen once. The material sequenced was central memory CD4+ T cells from blood. The receptors derive from a woman younger than 30 with type 1 diabetes. The CDR3 runs from the conserved cysteine through the conserved F or W. The order of the fields is CDR3 protein, CDR3 DNA, D gene, J gene, V gene, clone size. The D gene is left open where the match is weak. The listing skips clone size in some rows; elsewhere it reads once, few, many or a size class.

cdr3_aa: CSVEDSTVNNSPLHF
cdr3_nt: TGCAGCGTTGAAGATTCGACAGTGAATAATTCACCCCTCCACTTT
d_call: NA
j_call: TRBJ1-6
v_call: TRBV29-1
clone_size: NA

cdr3_aa: CASSQDSSKNIQYF
cdr3_nt: TGCGCCAGCAGCCAAGACAGTTCGAAAAACATTCAGTACTTC
d_call: NA
j_call: TRBJ2-4
v_call: TRBV4-3
clone_size: NA

cdr3_aa: CASSLVVGSNEQFF
cdr3_nt: TGTGCCAGCAGCTTAGTGGTAGGGAGCAATGAGCAGTTCTTC
d_call: NA
j_call: TRBJ2-1
v_call: TRBV11-2
clone_size: few

cdr3_aa: CASSALTGNNNSPLHF
cdr3_nt: TGTGCCAGCAGTGCCCTGACAGGGAATAATAATTCACCCCTCCACTTT
d_call: TRBD1
j_call: TRBJ1-6
v_call: TRBV28
clone_size: NA

cdr3_aa: CASSSQILLAGADTQYF
cdr3_nt: TGTGCCAGCAGTTCCCAGATTTTACTAGCGGGCGCAGATACGCAGTATTTT
d_call: TRBD2
j_call: TRBJ2-3
v_call: TRBV7-2
clone_size: NA

cdr3_aa: CASRGTGGQPQHF
cdr3_nt: TGTGCCAGCAGGGGGACAGGGGGACAGCCCCAGCATTTT
d_call: TRBD1
j_call: TRBJ1-5
v_call: TRBV6-1
clone_size: few

cdr3_aa: CASKDRFTEAFF
cdr3_nt: TGTGCCAGCAAGGACAGGTTCACTGAAGCTTTCTTT
d_call: TRBD1
j_call: TRBJ1-1
v_call: TRBV2
clone_size: few

cdr3_aa: CASSPQGFGANVLTF
cdr3_nt: TGTGCCAGCAGCCCACAGGGCTTTGGGGCCAACGTCCTGACTTTC
d_call: NA
j_call: TRBJ2-6
v_call: TRBV28
clone_size: few

cdr3_aa: CASSPYSSNYGYTF
cdr3_nt: TGTGCCAGCTCACCGTACAGCAGCAACTATGGCTACACCTTC
d_call: NA
j_call: TRBJ1-2
v_call: TRBV18
clone_size: few

cdr3_aa: CSVRPTSWGADTQYF
cdr3_nt: TGCAGCGTCAGGCCGACTAGCTGGGGGGCAGATACGCAGTATTTT
d_call: TRBD2
j_call: TRBJ2-3
v_call: TRBV29-1
clone_size: NA

cdr3_aa: CAWTSGLTDTQYF
cdr3_nt: TGTGCCTGGACTAGCGGACTCACAGATACGCAGTATTTT
d_call: TRBD2
j_call: TRBJ2-3
v_call: TRBV30
clone_size: NA